These 20 T cell receptor beta chains share one sample of origin, sequenced in a study of blood T cell repertoires in COVID-19. Using immunoSEQ multiplex PCR, the repertoire was profiled, and TCRdb retains in-frame clones only, with some absent. The top ten clones hold about 7.9% of a sample with 30,000 to 35,000 clones, around four fifths of them seen once. Input material: peripheral blood. The receptors originated from a woman aged 55 to 70 with acute or convalescent COVID-19.

The chain combines TRBV14 with TRBJ2-7; 8 bases are shared with TRBD2. CDR3 length: 17 amino acids. J was trimmed by 1 base and V by 5 bases; bases with no gene match: 13. In germline, CDR1 is SGHDN, CDR2 FVKESK. CDR3 in amino acids: CASSKRSGGSSSYEQYF. The CDR3 nucleotides read TGTGCCAGCAGCAAGCGTTCGGGGGGGTCGTCATCCTACGAGCAGTACTTC.

This rearrangement joins TRBV4-1 to TRBJ2-1; tentative D call: TRBD1 (6 bases). This CDR3 is built from 14 residues. Trimming removed 1 base from V and 10 bases from J, with 14 bases in between. The germline V gene encodes CDR1 MGHRA and CDR2 YSYEKL. The CDR3 here is CASSQGNGQGEQFF. CDR3 coding DNA: TGCGCCAGCAGCCAAGGAAACGGGCAGGGGGAGCAGTTCTTC.

The table lists this clone with a few counts. The rearrangement uses TRBV5-1 and TRBJ1-4; D ambiguous. The CDR3 covers 14 residues. Trimming left V 0 bases short and J 3 bases short, with 6 bases between. Germline CDR1 and CDR2: SGHRS and YFSETQ. The CDR3 sequence: CASSLELPNEKLFF. For the CDR3, the DNA is TGCGCCAGCAGCTTGGAGCTACCTAATGAAAAACTGTTTTTT.

J is TRBJ2-5 and V is TRBV3-1 (or the pseudogene TRBV3-2); a possible D gene is TRBD1 (6 bases). Germline V lookup: CDR1 LGHDT, CDR2 YNNKEL (reference sequence). The CDR3 is made up of 13 amino acids. The ends were cut back, 5 bases at V and 3 bases at J, with 10 bases in the middle. CDR3 residues: CASSSRTEETQYF. The CDR3 bases are TGTGCCAGCAGCTCCCGGACAGAAGAGACCCAGTACTTC.

The genes are TRBV7-6 and TRBJ2-2; D gene ambiguous. From germline, CDR1 is SGHVS and CDR2 FNYEAQ. V lost 2 bases, J lost 6 bases, and 4 bases lay in between. The CDR3 totals 12 residues. The CDR3 spells CASSLYPGELFF. The CDR3 bases are TGTGCCAGCAGCTTATATCCCGGGGAGCTGTTTTTT.

The chain is built from TRBV29-1 and TRBJ2-3; 7 bases are a match to TRBD1. The CDR3 is 14 residues long. Germline CDR1 SQVTM, CDR2 ANQGSEA. Trimming took 4 bases from V and 2 from J; bases not matched to a gene: 6. The CDR3 bases are TGCAGCGTTGTTGGGACAGAGACCACAGATACGCAGTATTTT. Protein sequence: CSVVGTETTDTQYF.

This clone was counted once. V is TRBV30 and J is TRBJ1-4; D uncertain. From germline, CDR1 is GTSNPN and CDR2 SVGIG (reference sequence). The CDR3 has 12 amino acids. Trimming pared 3 bases from V and 10 bases from J, leaving 12 bases between. The CDR3 here is CAWSLVSSKLFF. The DNA for the CDR3 is TGTGCCTGGAGCTTAGTTTCCTCAAAACTGTTTTTT.

The chain employs TRBV6-5 and TRBJ2-1; D may be TRBD1 (6 bases). Per germline, CDR1 MNHEY and CDR2 SVGAGI. This CDR3 is built from 15 residues. Deletions cut 6 bases from V and 6 bases from J, with 18 bases between. The CDR3 bases are TGTGCCAGCAGAAGACAGGCTTTCGGGCCCAATGAGCAGTTCTTC. Protein: CASRRQAFGPNEQFF.

This chain links TRBV28 with TRBJ1-4; D perhaps matches TRBD1 (5 bases). V was pared by 6 bases and J by 0 bases, with 8 bases between. Germline V lookup: CDR1 MDHEN, CDR2 SYDVKM. This CDR3 has 14 residues. CDR3 sequence (DNA): TGTGCCAGCAGCCTCAGGGCAACTAATGAAAAACTGTTTTTT. Its translation: CASSLRATNEKLFF.

This clone occurred once. The junction departs from the called germline gene at one end, perhaps through a read error. The V gene is TRBV7-3, the J gene TRBJ1-1, with D hard to call. The CDR3 runs 12 residues. Germline CDR1 and CDR2: SGHTA and FQGTGA. The CDR3 loop is CASSLNKVQTSF. The CDR3 nucleotides read TGTGCCAGCAGCTTAAATAAGGTTCAGACTTCCTTT.

The chain has TRBV5-1 and TRBJ2-7; 8 positions match TRBD1. Germline V CDR1 and CDR2: SGHRS, YFSETQ. CDR3 size: 15 residues. The V segment lost 4 bases and the J segment 4 bases; nucleotides outside the gene matches: 10. The CDR3 is CASSVQGATIYEQYF. In DNA form, the CDR3 reads TGCGCCAGCAGCGTGCAGGGGGCCACCATTTACGAGCAGTACTTC. The variable domain in full, with the rest retrieved from reference TRBV5-1 and TRBJ2-7, is KAGVTQTPRYLIKTRGQQVTLSCSPISGHRSVSWYQQTPGQGLQFLFEYFSETQRNKGNFPGRFSGRQFSNSRSEMNVSTLELGDSALYLCASSVQGATIYEQYFGPGTRLTVT.

The table lists this clone with a count of one. The chain is built from TRBV7-9 and TRBJ2-1, with TRBD2 identical over 13 bases. Losses at the gene ends were 5 bases for V and 4 bases for J; bases not matched to a gene: 11. This CDR3 is 18 amino acids long. Germline CDR1 SEHNR, CDR2 FQNEAQ (reference sequence). The CDR3 protein is CASSLLLGLAGEYNEQFF. In DNA form, the CDR3 reads TGTGCCAGCAGCCTCCTTCTCGGACTAGCGGGGGAATACAATGAGCAGTTCTTC.

This clone was observed a single time. V gene TRBV18 combines with J gene TRBJ2-7; 12 bases agree with TRBD2. This CDR3 is built from 17 residues. Trimming at V came to 6 bases and at J to 0 bases, leaving 9 bases not matched to a gene. Germline CDR1 and CDR2: KGHSH and LQKENI. The CDR3 region is CASSLTPLAGGSYEQYF. CDR3 coding DNA: TGTGCCAGCTCGCTAACACCACTAGCGGGGGGCTCCTACGAGCAGTACTTC.

The CDR3 bases are TGTGCCAGCAGCTCTCAGCGTAGCAATCAGCCCCAGCATTTT. Its translation: CASSSQRSNQPQHF. The chain uses TRBV2 and TRBJ1-5; D gene uncertain. V lost 6 bases to trimming and J lost 0 bases, with 9 bases between them. Germline V gene sequence: CDR1 SNHLY, CDR2 FYNNEI. This CDR3 is 14 amino acids long.

This chain uses TRBV7-6 with TRBJ1-6, with D uncertain. The CDR3 has 15 residues. Trimming pared 1 base from V and 8 bases from J, leaving 12 bases between. Germline CDR1 SGHVS, CDR2 FNYEAQ. The CDR3 loop is CASSLGGSVDSPLHF. In DNA, the CDR3 is TGTGCCAGCAGCTTAGGAGGGAGCGTGGATTCACCCCTCCACTTT.

The chain combines TRBV19 with TRBJ2-6; 7 bases match TRBD1. Germline loops: CDR1 LNHDA, CDR2 SQIVND (reference sequence). The CDR3 is 15 amino acids. J was trimmed by 2 bases and V by 7 bases; bases with no gene match: 5. CDR3 residues: CASTPGGAGANVLTF. For the CDR3, the DNA is TGTGCCAGTACCCCAGGGGGTGCTGGGGCCAACGTCCTGACTTTC. The entire variable domain, with the rest obtained from reference TRBV19 and TRBJ2-6, is as follows: DGGITQSPKYLFRKEGQNVTLSCEQNLNHDAMYWYRQDPGQGLRLIYYSQIVNDFQKGDIAEGYSVSREKKESFPLTVTSAQKNPTAFYLCASTPGGAGANVLTFGAGSRLTVL.

The chain combines TRBV30 with TRBJ1-3; 7 bases match TRBD1. CDR1 and CDR2 (germline): GTSNPN, SVGIG (reference sequence). V was pared by 5 bases and J by 5 bases, with 9 bases of the junction left unmatched. The CDR3 length is 14 residues. The CDR3: CAWAKGQDRNTIYF. DNA for the CDR3: TGTGCCTGGGCTAAAGGACAGGATCGAAACACCATATATTTT. The variable domain in full, completed from reference TRBV30 and TRBJ1-3, reads SQTIHQWPATLVQPVGSPLSLECTVEGTSNPNLYWYRQAAGRGLQLLFYSVGIGQISSEVPQNLSASRPQDRQFILSSKKLLLSDSGFYLCAWAKGQDRNTIYFGEGSWLTVV.

The V gene is TRBV6-1, the J gene TRBJ2-1; 9 positions agree with TRBD2. Germline CDR1 MNHNS, CDR2 SASEGT. With 0 bases clipped from V and 7 bases from J, the junction kept 7 bases outside the gene matches. There are 16 residues in the CDR3. CDR3 loop: CASSEALGLAGNEQFF. As DNA, the CDR3 is TGTGCCAGCAGTGAAGCGCTGGGCCTAGCGGGGAATGAGCAGTTCTTC.

This clone was detected a few times. This chain uses TRBV5-5 with TRBJ1-2; D perhaps matches TRBD1 (6 bases). Germline lookup yields CDR1 SGHKS and CDR2 YYEKEE (reference sequence). The CDR3 loop spans 16 amino acids. V gave up 4 bases and J gave up 2 bases, with 18 bases separating them. This chain's CDR3 is CASSPPGHRENYGYTF. The DNA of the CDR3 is TGTGCCAGCAGCCCCCCAGGTCACAGGGAGAACTATGGCTACACCTTC.

The table lists this clone with a count of one. V gene TRBV2 combines with J gene TRBJ2-7, with a tentative D call TRBD1 (6 bases). CDR3 length: 14 amino acids. V was clipped by 8 bases and J by 4 bases, with 18 bases between them. The germline V gene has CDR1 SNHLY and CDR2 FYNNEI. For the CDR3, the DNA is TGTGCCAGCGGGGCAGAAACGCAGGGGTACGAGCAGTACTTC. Its protein product is CASGAETQGYEQYF.